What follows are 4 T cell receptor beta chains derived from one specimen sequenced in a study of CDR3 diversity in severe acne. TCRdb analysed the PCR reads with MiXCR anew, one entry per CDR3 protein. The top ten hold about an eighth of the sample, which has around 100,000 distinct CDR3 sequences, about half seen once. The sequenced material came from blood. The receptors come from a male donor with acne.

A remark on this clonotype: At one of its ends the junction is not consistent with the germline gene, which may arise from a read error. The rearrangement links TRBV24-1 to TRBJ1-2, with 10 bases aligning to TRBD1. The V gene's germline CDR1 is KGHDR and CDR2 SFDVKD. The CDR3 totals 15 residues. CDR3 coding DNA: TGTGCCAGCAGTTTTGGGACAGGGGCTACATATGGCTACACCTTC. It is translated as CASSFGTGATYGYTF.

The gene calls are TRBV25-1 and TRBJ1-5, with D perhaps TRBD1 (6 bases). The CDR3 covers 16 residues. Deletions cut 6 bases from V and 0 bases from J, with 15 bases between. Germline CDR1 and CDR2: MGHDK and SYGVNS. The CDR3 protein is CASRHRTDYSNQPQHF. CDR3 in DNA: TGTGCCAGCAGGCATCGGACAGATTATAGCAATCAGCCCCAGCATTTT.

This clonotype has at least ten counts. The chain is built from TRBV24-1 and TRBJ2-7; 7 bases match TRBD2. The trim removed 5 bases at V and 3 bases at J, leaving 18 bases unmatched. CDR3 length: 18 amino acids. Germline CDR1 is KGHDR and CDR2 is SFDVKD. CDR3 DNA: TGTGCCACCAGTGGCCCCCCAGGTAGGGCTAGCGGAATCTACGAGCAGTACTTC. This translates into CATSGPPGRASGIYEQYF.

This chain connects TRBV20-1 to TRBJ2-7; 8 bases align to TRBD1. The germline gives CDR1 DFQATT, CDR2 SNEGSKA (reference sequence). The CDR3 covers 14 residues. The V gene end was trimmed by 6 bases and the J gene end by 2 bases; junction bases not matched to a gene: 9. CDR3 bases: TGCAGTGCCACCCTGTGGGACAGGCCCTACGAGCAGTACTTC. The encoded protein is CSATLWDRPYEQYF.